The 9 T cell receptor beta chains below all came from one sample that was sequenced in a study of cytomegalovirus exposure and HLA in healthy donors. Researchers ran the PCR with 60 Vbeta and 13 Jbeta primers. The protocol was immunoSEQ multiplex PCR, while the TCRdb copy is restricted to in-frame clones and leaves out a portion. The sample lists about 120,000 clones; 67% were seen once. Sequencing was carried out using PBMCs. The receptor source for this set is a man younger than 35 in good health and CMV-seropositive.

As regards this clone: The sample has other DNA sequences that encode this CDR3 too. CDR3 nucleotide sequence: TGTGCCAGCAGCTTGTATAGCGGGGGGGCCCCAGAGACCCAGTACTTC. As protein: CASSLYSGGAPETQYF. V gene TRBV5-6 combines with J gene TRBJ2-5, with 11 bases matching TRBD2. This CDR3 spans 16 amino acids. Germline V CDR1 and CDR2: SGHDT, YYEEEE. Trimming at V came to 1 base and at J to 4 bases, leaving 6 bases not matched to a gene.

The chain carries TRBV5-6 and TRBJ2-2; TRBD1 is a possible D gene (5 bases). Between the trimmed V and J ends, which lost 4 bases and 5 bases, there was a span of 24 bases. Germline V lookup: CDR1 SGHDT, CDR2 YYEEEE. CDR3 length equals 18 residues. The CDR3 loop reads CASSPRAQGPVGTGELFF. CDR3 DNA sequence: TGTGCCAGCAGCCCGAGAGCTCAGGGCCCCGTAGGTACCGGGGAGCTGTTTTTT.

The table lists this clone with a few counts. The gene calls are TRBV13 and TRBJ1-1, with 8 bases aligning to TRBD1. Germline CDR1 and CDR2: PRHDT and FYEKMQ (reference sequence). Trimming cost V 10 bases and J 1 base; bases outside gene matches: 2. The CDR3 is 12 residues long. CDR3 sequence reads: CATGQGNTEAFF. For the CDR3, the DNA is TGTGCCACCGGACAGGGGAACACTGAAGCTTTCTTT. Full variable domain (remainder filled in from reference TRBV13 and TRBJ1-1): AAGVIQSPRHLIKEKRETATLKCYPIPRHDTVYWYQQGPGQDPQFLISFYEKMQSDKGSIPDRFSAQQFSDYHSELNMSSLELGDSALYFCATGQGNTEAFFGQGTRLTVV.

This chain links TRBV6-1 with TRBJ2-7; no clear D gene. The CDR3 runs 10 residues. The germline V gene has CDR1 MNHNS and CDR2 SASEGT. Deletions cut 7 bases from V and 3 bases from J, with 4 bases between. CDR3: CASTHYEQYF. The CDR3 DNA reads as TGTGCCAGCACCCACTACGAGCAGTACTTC.

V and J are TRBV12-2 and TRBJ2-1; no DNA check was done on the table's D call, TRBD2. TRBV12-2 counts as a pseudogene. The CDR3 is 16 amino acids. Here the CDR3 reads CASRQHGTASDNEQFF. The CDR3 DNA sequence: TGTGCAAGTCGCCAACATGGGACTGCTTCAGACAATGAGCAGTTCTTC.

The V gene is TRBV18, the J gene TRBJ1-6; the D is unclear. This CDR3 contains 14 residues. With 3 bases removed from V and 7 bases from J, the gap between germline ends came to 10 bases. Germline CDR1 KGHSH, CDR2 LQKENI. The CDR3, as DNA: TGTGCCAGCTCACCGAAGAGGGAGAATTCACCCCTCCACTTT. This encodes CASSPKRENSPLHF.

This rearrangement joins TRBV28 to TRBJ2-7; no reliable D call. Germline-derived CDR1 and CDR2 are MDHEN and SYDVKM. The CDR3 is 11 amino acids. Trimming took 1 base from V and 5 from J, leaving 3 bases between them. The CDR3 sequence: CASSLSDEQYF. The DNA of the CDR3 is TGTGCCAGCAGTTTATCTGACGAGCAGTACTTC.

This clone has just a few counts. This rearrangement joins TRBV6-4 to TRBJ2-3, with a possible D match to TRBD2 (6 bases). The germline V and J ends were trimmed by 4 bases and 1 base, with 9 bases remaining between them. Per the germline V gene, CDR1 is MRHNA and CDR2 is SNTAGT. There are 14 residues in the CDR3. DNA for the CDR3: TGTGCCAGCAGTGGGGCTAGCGGCACAGATACGCAGTATTTT. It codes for CASSGASGTDTQYF.

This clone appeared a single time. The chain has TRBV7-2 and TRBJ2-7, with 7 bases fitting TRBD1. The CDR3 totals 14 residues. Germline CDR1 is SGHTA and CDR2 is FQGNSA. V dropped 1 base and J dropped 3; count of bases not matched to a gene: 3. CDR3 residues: CASSLGQGVYEQYF. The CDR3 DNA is TGTGCCAGCAGCTTAGGACAGGGAGTCTACGAGCAGTACTTC.